The clone carrying this TCR beta chain was counted only a few times. Its antigen is still unknown. The data belong to a study of early T cells in non-severe SARS-CoV-2 infection. Study details: Unsorted whole blood bulk RNA was sequenced, with unpaired chains. Study results and limitations: VDJdb matching, biased toward anti-spike CD8 responses, missed private and CD4 specificities.

V shed 4 bases and J shed 9 bases, with 21 bases lying between them. Germline CDR1 is SGHTA and CDR2 is FQGNSA. The CDR3 loop spans 16 amino acids. Attachment of unique molecular identifiers to individual cDNA molecules was performed. TCRdb called the 5' RACE reads again in MiXCR, with one record for every CDR3 protein. This table holds tens of thousands of distinct CDR3 sequences, 12% found once. The chain has TRBV7-2 and TRBJ2-2; D not resolved. This receptor was identified in an adult who was a healthcare worker with PCR-confirmed SARS-CoV-2 infection or an uninfected control (not recorded which). Sequences were obtained from whole blood. CDR3 DNA: TGTGCCAGCAGCTCAATTCGGGCCTCCAAAATTTGGGAGCTGTTTTTT. This encodes CASSSIRASKIWELFF.